Below are 5 T cell receptor beta chains sequenced from a single sample in a study of chemoradiotherapy in HPV16-positive cancers (dated by TCRdb to the early 2020s). Receptor libraries were prepared by the immunoSEQ multiplex PCR assay. As stored in TCRdb, this immuneACCESS dataset retains in-frame rearrangements with V and J assigned. A fraction of the clones does not appear; measured against another copy, unresolved V genes explain less than half of the discrepancy, and the remainder lacks a known reason. This sample lists about 29,000 clones; roughly nine tenths were detected once. The top ten clonotypes cover less than 25% of the sample. The starting material was blood, obtained from a patient who underwent chemoradiotherapy. These receptors were collected from a human donor with HPV-associated anogenital cancer.

The chain has TRBV9 and TRBJ2-3; 9 nucleotides line up with TRBD2. This CDR3 is built from 14 residues. From germline, CDR1 is SGDLS and CDR2 YYNGEE. V shed 6 bases and J 0 bases; nucleotides not matched to a gene: 2. CDR3 sequence (DNA): TGTGCCAGCAAAGCGGGAGGTAGCACAGATACGCAGTATTTT. Its protein product is CASKAGGSTDTQYF.

This clone was found once. The J gene is TRBJ1-2, the V gene TRBV28; D is ambiguous. The germline V and J ends were trimmed by 5 bases and 8 bases, with 21 bases remaining between them. CDR3 size: 15 residues. The germline V gene encodes CDR1 MDHEN and CDR2 SYDVKM. The CDR3 region is CASSPRPQLRGGYTF. CDR3 nucleotide sequence: TGTGCCAGCAGTCCCCGGCCCCAATTACGCGGGGGCTACACCTTC.

The rearrangement uses TRBV6-6 and TRBJ1-2, with D hard to call. V lost 5 bases and J lost 4, with 14 bases in between. This CDR3 has 14 amino acids. Germline loops: CDR1 MNHNY, CDR2 SVGAGI (reference sequence). CDR3 amino acids: CASSAFGEAYGYTF. In DNA form, the CDR3 reads TGTGCCAGCAGTGCCTTTGGGGAGGCCTATGGCTACACCTTC.

This chain links TRBV19 with TRBJ2-1, with a tentative D call TRBD2 (5 bases). This CDR3 comprises 14 residues. Germline V CDR1 and CDR2: LNHDA, SQIVND (reference sequence). V lost 6 bases and J 2 bases, leaving 11 bases between the germline ends. Written as DNA, the CDR3 is TGTGCCAGTAGGGACTCTCGCACCTACAATGAGCAGTTCTTC. Amino acids: CASRDSRTYNEQFF. Variable domain in full (rest from reference TRBV19 and TRBJ2-1): DGGITQSPKYLFRKEGQNVTLSCEQNLNHDAMYWYRQDPGQGLRLIYYSQIVNDFQKGDIAEGYSVSREKKESFPLTVTSAQKNPTAFYLCASRDSRTYNEQFFGPGTRLTVL.

The V call is TRBV7-2, the J call TRBJ1-2; D is possibly TRBD1 (5 bases). The V and J ends lost 5 bases and 6 bases respectively, with 22 bases between them. CDR3 length: 16 residues. Germline CDR1 SGHTA, CDR2 FQGNSA. CDR3 residues: CASSPQVGDFRNGYTF. CDR3 DNA sequence: TGTGCCAGCAGCCCCCAGGTGGGGGACTTTAGGAATGGCTACACCTTC.